Listed below are T cell receptor beta chains from one sample, sequenced in a study of T cells after yellow fever vaccination. Using its own MiXCR run on the 5' RACE reads, TCRdb lists one record per CDR3 protein. The sample includes under 350,000 distinct CDR3 sequences, approximately 4% seen only once; the top ten take 20% to 25%. This specimen consisted of PBMCs, obtained 5 days after the yellow fever booster vaccination. The receptors derive from a man aged 18-30 years who received the YFV17D yellow fever vaccine. The CDR3 runs from the conserved cysteine through the conserved F or W. The D gene is left open where the match is weak. For some rows the clone size is stated as once, few or many, or as a class when expanded; others skip it.

d_call j_call clone_size v_call cdr3_nt cdr3_aa
NA TRBJ1-1 few TRBV28 TGTGCCAGCAGTTCCCGGCTATTAGAAGCTTTCTTT CASSSRLLEAFF
NA TRBJ2-7 many TRBV27 TGTGCCAGCAGTTTCTACCTAGGTTCCCACGAGCAGTACTTC CASSFYLGSHEQYF
NA TRBJ2-2 few TRBV19 TGTGCCAGACCACAGGGGAGGGCCGGGGAGCTGTTTTTT CARPQGRAGELFF
TRBD2 TRBJ2-5 many TRBV4-3 TGCGCCAGCAGCCACAACTTAGCGGGGGAAGAGACCCAGTACTTC CASSHNLAGEETQYF
NA TRBJ2-1 few TRBV19 TGTGCCAGTAACCCCCAGGGGTTCCCGACCCGTGAGCAGTTCTTC CASNPQGFPTREQFF
TRBD1 TRBJ1-4 NA TRBV27 TGTGCCAGCAGTCGGGACAGGGGAAGGTTGGGTGAAAAACTGTTTTTT CASSRDRGRLGEKLFF
TRBD2 TRBJ2-5 NA TRBV4-1 TGCGCCAGCAGCCGACTAGTAGCCGGGACTAGCGGGGGGCTCCAAGAGACCCAGTACTTC CASSRLVAGTSGGLQETQYF
TRBD2 TRBJ2-1 NA TRBV7-2 TGTGCCAGCAGCTTAGTGGCGGGGGGTTCCTACAATGAGCAGTTCTTC CASSLVAGGSYNEQFF
NA TRBJ2-2 many TRBV29-1 TGCAGCGTCGCGCCATGGGCCGGGGAGCTGTTTTTT CSVAPWAGELFF
TRBD2 TRBJ2-1 many TRBV7-9 TGTGCCAGCAGCTTCGTAGCGGGGGGGATCGACAATGAGCAGTTCTTC CASSFVAGGIDNEQFF
TRBD1 TRBJ1-4 many TRBV4-2 TGTGCCAGCAGCCAAGGTGGACAGGGAATAGTTGAAAAACTGTTTTTT CASSQGGQGIVEKLFF
NA TRBJ2-3 few TRBV2 TGTGCCAGCGGAGATGGACAGTATACCACAGATACGCAGTATTTT CASGDGQYTTDTQYF
NA TRBJ2-3 many TRBV7-9 TGTGCCAGCAGCTTAGCACTAGCAGATACGCAGTATTTT CASSLALADTQYF
TRBD1 TRBJ1-2 NA TRBV5-4 TGTGCCAGCAGCCCGGACAGGGCGGAGGGCTACACCTTC CASSPDRAEGYTF
TRBD1 TRBJ2-1 NA TRBV3-1 TGTGCCAGCAGGAGGGGGCTTGGCAATGAGCAGTTCTTC CASRRGLGNEQFF
NA TRBJ2-5 few TRBV5-1 TGCGCCAGCAGCTTGGCCGTAGGGGGGGAGACCCAGTACTTC CASSLAVGGETQYF
NA TRBJ1-3 NA TRBV5-5 TGTGCCAGCAGCTTAACCAGTGTCTCTGGAAACACCATATATTTT CASSLTSVSGNTIYF
TRBD1 TRBJ2-7 few TRBV6-1 TGTGCCAGCAGTGAAATAAAATACAGGGGAGTACCCTACGAGCAGTACTTC CASSEIKYRGVPYEQYF
NA TRBJ2-1 many TRBV19 TGTGCCAGTAGTTCGAGGGGGTTCTTC CASSSRGFF
NA TRBJ2-1 NA TRBV5-1 TGCGCCAGCAGCGCCGGCCCGGACGGGTACAATGAGCAGTTCTTC CASSAGPDGYNEQFF
NA TRBJ2-6 many TRBV29-1 TGCAGCGTTGCCTTCTCTGGGGCCAACGTCCTGACTTTC CSVAFSGANVLTF
NA TRBJ1-1 NA TRBV5-1 TGCGCCAGCAGCTTCCGGGGGCAGACTGAAGCTTTCTTT CASSFRGQTEAFF
NA TRBJ1-5 few TRBV18 TGTGCCAGCTCACTGACAGCAAATAGCAATCAGCCCCAGCATTTT CASSLTANSNQPQHF
TRBD2 TRBJ2-3 NA TRBV11-2 TGTGCCAGCAGTCGAAGACTAGCGGGGGGGAAGACAGATACGCAGTATTTT CASSRRLAGGKTDTQYF
TRBD1 TRBJ2-2 NA TRBV11-3 TGTGCCAGCAGCTTAGCGGGACAGGGCTGGAACACCGGGGAGCTGTTTTTT CASSLAGQGWNTGELFF
NA TRBJ2-5 few TRBV6-6 TGTGCCAGCAGTTACTCGCCCGGGACCCAGTACTTC CASSYSPGTQYF
TRBD1 TRBJ1-2 few TRBV3-1 TGTGCCAGCAGCCAAGTTTGGGGGACAGGGATGAACTATGGCTACACCTTC CASSQVWGTGMNYGYTF
NA TRBJ1-2 many TRBV7-8 TGTGCCAGCAGCTTATCGGGGGGTGGTGGCTACACCTTC CASSLSGGGGYTF
NA TRBJ2-1 NA TRBV19 TGTGCCAGTAGTATGGGCGGAAGCTCCTACAATGAGCAGTTCTTC CASSMGGSSYNEQFF
TRBD2 TRBJ2-1 few TRBV7-8 TGTGCCAGCAGTCCAGAGCGGGGCGGGTATGAGCAGTTCTTC CASSPERGGYEQFF
NA TRBJ2-7 few TRBV5-4 TGTGCCAGCAGCTTGGCCATGGCAGTTGCCACCTACGAGCAGTACTTC CASSLAMAVATYEQYF
NA TRBJ1-5 few TRBV24-1 TGTGCCACCAGTCCGGGGGCTCGCTTGCCCCAGCATTTT CATSPGARLPQHF
TRBD1 TRBJ2-1 many TRBV9 TGTGCCAGCAATATCCGGGACAGGGACAATGAGCAGTTCTTC CASNIRDRDNEQFF
NA TRBJ2-3 many TRBV7-2 TGTGCCAGCAGCTTAATGACAGATACGCAGTATTTT CASSLMTDTQYF
NA TRBJ2-7 NA TRBV3-1 TGTGCCAGCAGCCAAAACGGGCGAGAGCAGTACTTC CASSQNGREQYF
NA TRBJ1-2 NA TRBV6-5 TGTGCCAGCAGTACGACAAGTAACTATGGCTACACCTTC CASSTTSNYGYTF
TRBD2 TRBJ2-5 NA TRBV3-1 TGTGCCAGCAGCCACGGTGCCGGGGGGATCGTAGAGACCCAGTACTTC CASSHGAGGIVETQYF
NA TRBJ2-3 NA TRBV6-6 TGTGCCAGCAGTTACGTAACGCTATCGGTGGATACGCAGTATTTT CASSYVTLSVDTQYF
NA TRBJ2-7 NA TRBV4-3 TGCGCCAGCAGCCAGGGGACTGGGCCCTACGAGCAGTACTTC CASSQGTGPYEQYF
NA TRBJ2-3 NA TRBV7-9 TGTGCCAGCAGCCTAACTCCCGACCCGGATACGCAGTATTTT CASSLTPDPDTQYF
TRBD2 TRBJ2-1 few TRBV20-1 TGCAGTGCTCCTAGCGGGGGGTACAATGAGCAGTTCTTC CSAPSGGYNEQFF
NA TRBJ2-4 NA TRBV27 TGTGCCAGCAGTTGGGACGGCAAAAACATTCAGTACTTC CASSWDGKNIQYF
NA TRBJ2-3 many TRBV12-5 TGTGCTAGTGGCTCCAACCGGGACGATAGACAGTATTTT CASGSNRDDRQYF
TRBD2 TRBJ2-5 many TRBV5-4 TGTGCCAGCAGCCGACAGACTAGCGGGGCCGGAGAGACCCAGTACTTC CASSRQTSGAGETQYF
NA TRBJ2-3 NA TRBV5-5 TGTGCCAGCAGCGACCTTATCGCAACTAGCACAGATACGCAGTATTTT CASSDLIATSTDTQYF
NA TRBJ2-7 many TRBV20-1 TGCAGTGCTAGACCTACGGGACTTAGCTCCTACGAGCAGTACTTC CSARPTGLSSYEQYF
TRBD1 TRBJ1-5 many TRBV5-1 TGCGCCAGCAGCTCGGGACAGGGGATAGGGTATGGCAATCAGCCCCAGCATTTT CASSSGQGIGYGNQPQHF
NA TRBJ1-2 NA TRBV2 TGTGCCAGCAATAGGGGGTACTATGGCTACACCTTC CASNRGYYGYTF
TRBD2 TRBJ2-5 many TRBV20-1 TGCAGTGTCGGGACTAGCGGGGTCCTTATGACCCAGTACTTC CSVGTSGVLMTQYF
NA TRBJ1-2 many TRBV20-1 TGCAGTGCTAGTCCCGACCTAGACTATGGCTACACCTTC CSASPDLDYGYTF
NA TRBJ1-4 few TRBV18 TGTGCCAGCTCACTATCAAAAGATAGTTTCAATGAAAAACTGTTTTTT CASSLSKDSFNEKLFF
NA TRBJ1-1 many TRBV7-9 TGTGCCAGCAGCCCCTTGCGCACTGAAGCTTTCTTT CASSPLRTEAFF
TRBD2 TRBJ2-3 many TRBV7-2 TGTGCCAGCAGCTTGGGACTAGTAGGGGATACGCAGTATTTT CASSLGLVGDTQYF
NA TRBJ1-2 NA TRBV2 TGTGCCAGCAGGCCAATGGGGGCTAACTATGGCTACACCTTC CASRPMGANYGYTF
NA TRBJ1-1 NA TRBV5-1 TGCGCCAGCAGCTTGACAGCACAGGGGAACACTGAAGCTTTCTTT CASSLTAQGNTEAFF
NA TRBJ1-2 many TRBV4-1 TGCGCCAGCAGCCAAGAATCGGGGTATGGCTACACCTTC CASSQESGYGYTF
NA TRBJ1-5 NA TRBV7-2 TGTGCCAGCAGCTTTTCGGGGGGTATCAATCAGCCCCAGCATTTT CASSFSGGINQPQHF
NA TRBJ1-6 many TRBV7-2 TGTGCCAGCAGCTTAGTGACAGGTTTCTATAATTCACCCCTCCACTTT CASSLVTGFYNSPLHF
NA TRBJ1-4 many TRBV30 TGTGCCTGGAGTAGAGGGGCAGGGTCTAATGAAAAACTGTTTTTT CAWSRGAGSNEKLFF